Following are 29 T cell receptor beta chains from one sample sequenced in a study of cytomegalovirus exposure and HLA in healthy donors. It was with 60 Vbeta and 13 Jbeta primers that the PCR ran. Method: immunoSEQ multiplex PCR; TCRdb's copy keeps in-frame clones and lacks some. This table has around 58,000 clones, around 77% appearing once. Sequencing was performed on PBMCs. The receptor set was obtained from a male donor in good health and CMV-seropositive.

The rearrangement joins TRBV6-5 to TRBJ2-1, with 8 bases matching TRBD2. Germline V gene sequence: CDR1 MNHEY, CDR2 SVGAGI. The ends lost 0 bases at V and 15 bases at J; junction bases unmatched: 13. CDR3 length equals 15 residues. DNA for the CDR3: TGTGCCAGCAGTTACTCGCGGAGCACGGGGGGGCGTGCGTTCTTC. Translating it yields CASSYSRSTGGRAFF.

This chain uses TRBV2 with TRBJ2-5, with 7 bases identical to TRBD1. Trimming at V came to 6 bases and at J to 5 bases, leaving 3 bases not matched to a gene. The CDR3 has 12 amino acids. From germline, CDR1 is SNHLY and CDR2 FYNNEI. CDR3 loop: CASSADRETQYF. In DNA, the CDR3 is TGTGCCAGCAGCGCGGACAGGGAGACCCAGTACTTC.

The chain carries TRBV7-3 and TRBJ2-3; TRBD1 aligns across 9 bases. Germline assignment: CDR1 SGHTA and CDR2 FQGTGA. The CDR3 sequence is 18 residues long. With V trimmed by 3 bases and J by 3 bases, 13 bases remained unmatched. The CDR3 is CASSFGIQGARWTDTQYF. DNA for the CDR3: TGTGCCAGCAGCTTCGGGATACAGGGGGCGAGGTGGACAGATACGCAGTATTTT.

This chain links TRBV7-2 with TRBJ2-5, with 7 bases that match TRBD2. The germline gives CDR1 SGHTA, CDR2 FQGNSA. J lost 5 bases, V lost 1 base, and 10 bases had no gene match. The CDR3 is 16 residues long. The CDR3 DNA is TGTGCCAGCAGCTTAGTGCGCCCCGCAGCGGGGGAGACCCAGTACTTC. Translating it yields CASSLVRPAAGETQYF.

The chain combines TRBV6-5 with TRBJ1-4; D unclear. The germline gives CDR1 MNHEY, CDR2 SVGAGI. V dropped 6 bases and J dropped 2 bases, with 7 bases sitting between them. This CDR3 contains 13 residues. This CDR3 is CASRTPTNEKLFF. The CDR3 coding sequence is TGTGCCAGCAGGACACCGACTAATGAAAAACTGTTTTTT.

V and J are TRBV5-1 and TRBJ2-1; the match to TRBD1 covers 9 bases. This CDR3 is 15 amino acids long. Germline V CDR1 and CDR2: SGHRS, YFSETQ. Trimming removed 3 bases from V and 6 bases from J; junction bases left unmatched: 7. Written as DNA, the CDR3 is TGCGCCAGCAGCTATGACAGGGGGTCGGGCAATGAGCAGTTCTTC. This translates into CASSYDRGSGNEQFF.

The chain is built from TRBV10-3 and TRBJ1-2, with 9 bases aligning to TRBD1. The germline gives CDR1 ENHRY, CDR2 SYGVKD. CDR3 size: 15 residues. V gave up 3 bases and J gave up 6 bases; unmatched junction bases: 8. As DNA, the CDR3 is TGTGCCATCAGTGAAGGACAGGGGTGGGAGGATGGCTACACCTTC. Translated, it gives CAISEGQGWEDGYTF.

This chain connects TRBV6-6 to TRBJ1-2, with a tentative D call TRBD1 (5 bases). Germline V gives CDR1 MNHNY, CDR2 SVGAGI (reference sequence). The CDR3 contains 14 residues. V was pared by 6 bases and J by 6 bases, with 17 bases between. CDR3 region: CASRIEAGGNGYTF. CDR3 bases: TGTGCCAGCAGGATAGAGGCGGGGGGGAATGGCTACACCTTC.

V is TRBV6-1 and J is TRBJ2-1; possibly TRBD2 for D (5 bases). The ends were cut back, 5 bases at V and 2 bases at J, with 10 bases in the middle. Looked up from germline, CDR1 is MNHNS and CDR2 is SASEGT. The CDR3 is 14 amino acids. The chain's CDR3 is CASSLPGTYNEQFF. The CDR3 nucleotides read TGTGCCAGCAGTCTTCCCGGGACCTACAATGAGCAGTTCTTC.

This chain connects TRBV29-1 to TRBJ1-1; 7 nucleotides match TRBD1. Unmatched junction bases numbered 15, after V lost 6 bases and J lost 11 bases. The germline V gene has CDR1 SQVTM and CDR2 ANQGSEA. The CDR3 extends over 13 amino acids. The CDR3 DNA is TGCAGCGTAGTACCTCGACAGGGTTCCTTTGCTTTCTTT. It specifies CSVVPRQGSFAFF.

This chain links TRBV10-3 with TRBJ2-3; the match to TRBD1 covers 7 bases. V gave up 4 bases and J gave up 6 bases; unmatched junction bases: 7. Germline CDR1 reads ENHRY; CDR2 reads SYGVKD. There are 14 residues in the CDR3. The CDR3 DNA follows: TGTGCCATCAGTGGAGGGGGCCCGGGGGATACGCAGTATTTT. Protein product: CAISGGGPGDTQYF.

The chain uses TRBV29-1 and TRBJ2-7; a weak D match, TRBD2 (5 bases). This CDR3 spans 11 amino acids. V lost 4 bases, J lost 6 bases, and 10 bases lay in between. The germline CDR1 and CDR2 sequences are SQVTM and ANQGSEA. CDR3 nucleotide sequence: TGCAGCGTTGGGCTAGCAGGCGAGCAGTACTTC. Its translation: CSVGLAGEQYF.

The V call is TRBV5-1, the J call TRBJ2-5, with a weak D call TRBD2 (6 bases). There are 15 residues in the CDR3. The germline V gene encodes CDR1 SGHRS and CDR2 YFSETQ. The V and J ends lost 1 base and 5 bases respectively, with 15 bases between them. The CDR3 sequence: CASSLRGGEMETQYF. The CDR3 DNA is TGCGCCAGCAGCTTGAGGGGCGGGGAGATGGAGACCCAGTACTTC.

This rearrangement joins TRBV29-1 to TRBJ1-1; D is undetermined. Per germline, CDR1 SQVTM and CDR2 ANQGSEA. The CDR3 extends over 10 amino acids. Trimming left V 5 bases short and J 2 bases short, with 3 bases between. CDR3 nucleotides: TGCAGCGTTTCAAACACTGAAGCTTTCTTT. Encoded protein: CSVSNTEAFF.

The V call is TRBV7-3, the J call TRBJ1-5; 10 bases map to TRBD1. The V and J ends lost 5 bases and 7 bases, in that order; junction bases with no gene match: 11. CDR1 and CDR2 from the germline V gene are SGHTA and FQGTGA. The CDR3 contains 16 residues. CDR3 protein: CASSPEDRGTGQPQHF. The CDR3 DNA is TGTGCCAGCAGCCCCGAGGACAGGGGGACGGGGCAGCCCCAGCATTTT.

The chain uses TRBV9 and TRBJ2-2, with D perhaps matching TRBD2 (5 bases). The germline V and J ends were trimmed by 4 bases and 7 bases, with 11 bases remaining between them. The CDR3 extends over 13 amino acids. Germline assignment: CDR1 SGDLS and CDR2 YYNGEE. The CDR3 DNA follows: TGTGCCAGCAGCCCAGTAGGAGGCGGGGAGCTGTTTTTT. Its protein is CASSPVGGGELFF.

The chain links TRBV6-5 to TRBJ2-7; D gene unclear. Germline-derived CDR1 and CDR2 are MNHEY and SVGAGI. The V end was cut by 0 bases, the J end by 1 base, with 4 bases between. The CDR3 contains 13 residues. CDR3 sequence (DNA): TGTGCCAGCAGTTACTCGAGGTCCTACGAGCAGTACTTC. Translated, it gives CASSYSRSYEQYF.

This chain connects TRBV4-3 to TRBJ2-3; D possibly corresponds to TRBD2 (6 bases). The CDR3 loop spans 14 amino acids. Germline V lookup: CDR1 LGHNA, CDR2 YSLEER. Trimming took 4 bases from V and 4 from J, leaving 12 bases between them. CDR3 residues: CASSPDPGADTQYF. CDR3 DNA sequence: TGCGCCAGCAGCCCGGACCCGGGGGCAGATACGCAGTATTTT.

This clone appeared a few times. This rearrangement joins TRBV5-6 to TRBJ2-7, with D possibly being TRBD2 (6 bases). Per germline, CDR1 SGHDT and CDR2 YYEEEE. The CDR3 runs 14 residues. Trimming pared 1 base from V and 9 bases from J, leaving 17 bases between. The CDR3: CASSLSPQPGVQYF. CDR3 coding DNA: TGTGCCAGCAGCTTGTCCCCACAGCCGGGGGTGCAGTACTTC.

Details on this clone: Other DNA sequences in the sample encode the same CDR3. The V call is TRBV9, the J call TRBJ2-7; no reliable D call. This CDR3 spans 13 amino acids. The germline CDR1 and CDR2 sequences are SGDLS and YYNGEE. Trimming pared 0 bases from V and 2 bases from J, leaving 6 bases between. CDR3 region: CASSVGTAYEQYF. The CDR3 DNA reads as TGTGCCAGCAGCGTAGGAACAGCCTACGAGCAGTACTTC.

J is TRBJ2-3 and V is TRBV4-2; the match to TRBD2 covers 12 bases. CDR3 length: 18 residues. The germline V gene encodes CDR1 LGHNA and CDR2 YNFKEQ. J lost 2 bases, V lost 3 bases, and 9 bases had no gene match. DNA of the CDR3: TGTGCCAGCAGCCATTGGCCTCGGACTAGCGGGGCCACAGATACGCAGTATTTT. Its translation: CASSHWPRTSGATDTQYF.

This chain links TRBV6-6 with TRBJ1-1; 12 bases fit TRBD1. Germline V gene sequence: CDR1 MNHNY, CDR2 SVGAGI (reference sequence). The CDR3 length is 16 residues. V shed 6 bases and J 4 bases; nucleotides not matched to a gene: 9. Here the CDR3 reads CASRGDRGRVGTEAFF. The CDR3 region has the DNA TGTGCCAGCAGAGGGGACAGGGGGCGTGTGGGCACTGAAGCTTTCTTT.

This clone was counted between two and nine times. The chain uses TRBV30 and TRBJ2-7; TRBD1 might be the D (5 bases). Germline V gene data show CDR1 as GTSNPN and CDR2 as SVGIG (reference sequence). The CDR3 spans 13 residues. With 1 base removed from V and 4 bases from J, the gap between germline ends came to 11 bases. The CDR3 loop reads CAWSGRGQYEQYF. The CDR3 DNA follows: TGTGCCTGGAGTGGAAGGGGTCAATACGAGCAGTACTTC.

The rearrangement uses TRBV7-2 and TRBJ2-5; the match to TRBD1 covers 9 bases. The CDR3 covers 15 residues. With V trimmed by 5 bases and J by 4 bases, 8 bases remained unmatched. The germline CDR1 and CDR2 sequences are SGHTA and FQGNSA. This chain's CDR3 is CASSLGTGRRETQYF. The DNA for the CDR3 is TGTGCCAGCAGCCTCGGGACAGGGCGGCGAGAGACCCAGTACTTC.

The V gene is TRBV9, the J gene TRBJ2-7; D possibly corresponds to TRBD1 (7 bases). Trimming stripped 1 base from V and 5 bases from J, with 16 bases between. Germline V gene lookup returns CDR1 SGDLS and CDR2 YYNGEE. The CDR3 spans 15 residues. The CDR3 region is CASSVNGRGEDEQYF. Here the CDR3 DNA reads TGTGCCAGCAGCGTAAACGGCAGGGGGGAAGACGAGCAGTACTTC.

The sample holds a few counts of this clone. This sequence joins TRBV5-1 and TRBJ1-1, with 7 nucleotides matching TRBD1. Trimming took 3 bases from V and 5 from J; bases not matched to a gene: 4. The CDR3 has 13 amino acids. Germline V CDR1 and CDR2: SGHRS, YFSETQ. The CDR3 region is CASSSGGGTEAFF. The CDR3 DNA is TGCGCCAGCAGCTCAGGGGGAGGAACTGAAGCTTTCTTT.

This clone was counted once. This rearrangement joins TRBV7-2 to TRBJ1-2; TRBD1 is a possible D gene (6 bases). Germline V gives CDR1 SGHTA, CDR2 FQGNSA. V was cut by 2 bases and J by 2 bases, with 12 bases left in between. The CDR3 extends over 15 amino acids. The CDR3 nucleotides are TGTGCCAGCAGCTTAATGGGGGGGGCGAACTATGGCTACACCTTC. This encodes CASSLMGGANYGYTF.

The CDR3 loop is CASTGTGGLQETQYF. The CDR3 region has the DNA TGTGCCAGCACCGGGACAGGGGGACTCCAAGAGACCCAGTACTTC. The chain has TRBV5-4 and TRBJ2-5, with 11 bases lining up with TRBD1. Trimming removed 6 bases from V and 1 base from J; junction bases left unmatched: 5. The CDR3 covers 15 residues. From germline, CDR1 is SGHNT and CDR2 YYREEE (reference sequence).

The chain employs TRBV5-1 and TRBJ2-1; 7 positions agree with TRBD1. The CDR3 runs 14 residues. V shed 0 bases, J shed 4 bases, and the junction held 1 base outside the gene matches. Per the germline V gene, CDR1 is SGHRS and CDR2 is YFSETQ. The CDR3 DNA reads as TGCGCCAGCAGCTTGGGGGACAGTTACAATGAGCAGTTCTTC. This sequence encodes CASSLGDSYNEQFF. Supplemented by reference TRBV5-1 and TRBJ2-1, the full variable domain reads KAGVTQTPRYLIKTRGQQVTLSCSPISGHRSVSWYQQTPGQGLQFLFEYFSETQRNKGNFPGRFSGRQFSNSRSEMNVSTLELGDSALYLCASSLGDSYNEQFFGPGTRLTVL.